This is a list of T cell receptor beta chains from one sample in a study of blood T cell repertoires in COVID-19. Produced via immunoSEQ multiplex PCR; TCRdb's table is partial and in-frame only. The data hold around 23,000 clones, with roughly 89% observed a single time. Sequencing input: peripheral blood. These receptors originate from a human donor in a cohort sampled during active COVID-19. CDR3s include the opening cysteine and the closing phenylalanine or tryptophan. The order of the fields is D gene, clone size, J gene, V gene, CDR3 protein, CDR3 DNA. The D gene is left open where the match is weak. Clone sizes are given selectively: once, few, many, or a class where the clone is expanded.

>.|.|TRBJ2-1|TRBV7-2
CASSSTTSRYYNEQFF
TGTGCCAGCAGCTCAACTACTAGCAGGTACTACAATGAGCAGTTCTTC
>TRBD1|.|TRBJ2-2|TRBV6-5
CASTQGQSGELFF
TGTGCCAGCACACAGGGGCAAAGCGGGGAGCTGTTTTTT
>TRBD2|.|TRBJ2-7|TRBV2
CASSDGGLAGSSYEQYF
TGTGCCAGCAGTGACGGGGGGCTAGCGGGGTCCTCCTACGAGCAGTACTTC
>TRBD1|.|TRBJ2-7|TRBV30
CAWSLQGLGEQYF
TGTGCCTGGAGTTTACAGGGGTTGGGCGAGCAGTACTTC
>TRBD1|medium-sized|TRBJ2-3|TRBV4-3
CASSQGDSHTDTQYF
TGCGCCAGCAGCCAAGGGGACAGTCACACAGATACGCAGTATTTT
>.|medium-sized|TRBJ1-3|TRBV27
CATPAGLPELGGNTIYF
TGTGCCACCCCCGCGGGACTCCCTGAGTTAGGGGGAAACACCATATATTTT
>.|.|TRBJ2-5|TRBV5-8
CASSPLLSQETQYF
TGTGCCAGCAGCCCGCTCCTATCCCAAGAGACCCAGTACTTC
>.|.|TRBJ1-6|TRBV2
CASSIQGGSYNSPLHF
TGTGCCAGCAGCATTCAGGGCGGCTCCTATAATTCACCCCTCCACTTT
>.|.|TRBJ1-6|TRBV12-3/TRBV12-4
CASSPIGNSPLHF
TGTGCCAGCAGTCCTATCGGTAATTCACCCCTCCACTTT
>TRBD2|once|TRBJ2-3|TRBV11-2
CASSRGLAETQYF
TGTGCCAGCAGCCGCGGTCTAGCGGAAACGCAGTATTTT
>TRBD1|few|TRBJ2-7|TRBV5-1
CASSLTGGEYEQYF
TGCGCCAGCAGCCTGACAGGGGGCGAATACGAGCAGTACTTC
>.|.|TRBJ2-5|TRBV10-3
CAISELGQIETQYF
TGTGCCATCAGTGAATTGGGACAAATAGAGACCCAGTACTTC
>TRBD2|.|TRBJ2-3|TRBV19
CASSKSGTSGGPSTDTQYF
TGTGCCAGTAGTAAGTCCGGGACTAGCGGGGGCCCCAGCACAGATACGCAGTATTTT
>.|.|TRBJ2-3|TRBV19
CASSIQRFTDTQYF
TGTGCCAGTAGTATTCAGCGGTTCACAGATACGCAGTATTTT
>.|.|TRBJ2-5|TRBV5-4
CASSPRGPQETQYF
TGTGCCAGCAGCCCACGTGGGCCCCAAGAGACCCAGTACTTC
>.|.|TRBJ2-1|TRBV18
CASSPTGVSKQEQFF
TGTGCCAGCTCACCAACGGGAGTTTCGAAACAAGAGCAGTTCTTC
>TRBD2|.|TRBJ2-5|TRBV9
CASSPAAGAGETQYF
TGTGCCAGCAGCCCGGCAGCGGGGGCCGGGGAGACCCAGTACTTC
>TRBD2|.|TRBJ2-4|TRBV11-3
CASSLGLAGPKNIQYF
TGTGCCAGCAGCTTGGGACTAGCAGGACCCAAAAACATTCAGTACTTC
>.|.|TRBJ2-5|TRBV10-1
CASSDSGIGTQYF
TGCGCCAGCAGTGACTCGGGGATCGGGACCCAGTACTTC
>.|.|TRBJ2-5|TRBV11-2
CASSQLLREKETQYF
TGTGCCAGCAGCCAATTGCTGCGGGAAAAAGAGACCCAGTACTTC
>TRBD1|.|TRBJ1-3|TRBV6-5
CASRESGQGYTIYF
TGTGCCAGCAGGGAGAGCGGACAGGGCTACACCATATATTTT
>.|.|TRBJ1-1|TRBV5-6
CASSPVPVLSTEAFF
TGTGCCAGCAGCCCGGTTCCGGTTTTGAGCACTGAAGCTTTCTTT
>.|.|TRBJ2-3|TRBV20-1
CSPGGDTQYF
TGCAGTCCCGGGGGAGATACGCAGTATTTT
>TRBD2|.|TRBJ2-5|TRBV7-3
CASSLISGETQYF
TGTGCCAGCAGCTTAATTAGCGGGGAGACCCAGTACTTC
>TRBD2|few|TRBJ2-3|TRBV5-1
CASSWTGTSSDTQYF
TGCGCCAGCAGCTGGACCGGGACTAGCTCAGATACGCAGTATTTT
>.|.|TRBJ1-3|TRBV11-2
CASSLGAGNTIYF
TGTGCCAGCAGCTTAGGGGCGGGAAACACCATATATTTT
>TRBD2|.|TRBJ2-3|TRBV9
CASSVASGVLDTQYF
TGTGCCAGCAGCGTAGCTAGCGGGGTTCTAGATACGCAGTATTTT
>TRBD1|.|TRBJ1-1|TRBV4-1
CASSQDETGALNTEAFF
TGCGCCAGCAGTCAAGACGAGACAGGGGCCCTGAACACTGAAGCTTTCTTT
>.|.|TRBJ1-1|TRBV6-5
CASSSLQGSTEAFF
TGTGCCAGCAGTAGTTTACAGGGTTCCACTGAAGCTTTCTTT
>.|.|TRBJ2-1|TRBV7-2
CASSSRDPSSYNEQFF
TGTGCCAGCAGCTCTCGAGACCCTAGCTCCTACAATGAGCAGTTCTTC
>.|.|TRBJ2-3|TRBV9
CASSEYLGHSTDTQYF
TGTGCCAGCAGCGAATACCTCGGACACTCCACAGATACGCAGTATTTT
>.|.|TRBJ2-7|TRBV4-2
CASTRGTRRYEQYF
TGTGCCAGCACCCGCGGGACTCGCCGCTACGAGCAGTACTTC
>TRBD1|.|TRBJ1-6|TRBV5-1
CASSLGTVEASPLHF
TGCGCCAGCAGCCTAGGGACAGTGGAGGCTTCACCCCTCCACTTT
>.|few|TRBJ2-7|TRBV3-1/TRBV3-2
CASSRLSRLEQYF
TGTGCCAGCAGCCGACTCTCCCGGCTCGAGCAGTACTTC
>TRBD1|once|TRBJ1-1|TRBV2
CASSVGTETEAFF
TGTGCCAGCAGTGTCGGGACAGAAACTGAAGCTTTCTTT
>.|.|TRBJ2-1|TRBV28
CASSLPSEKQFF
TGTGCCAGCAGTTTACCGTCGGAGAAGCAGTTCTTC
>TRBD2|.|TRBJ2-7|TRBV20-1
CSASRKESGGPRYEQYF
TGCAGTGCTAGTCGAAAAGAGAGCGGGGGGCCCCGGTACGAGCAGTACTTC
>.|.|TRBJ2-5|TRBV5-6
CASSSRGGETQYF
TGTGCCAGCAGTTCCCGTGGAGGAGAGACCCAGTACTTC
>.|.|TRBJ2-7|TRBV5-1
CASSLEGRGLYEQYF
TGCGCCAGCAGCTTGGAGGGCAGGGGTTTGTACGAGCAGTACTTC
>.|.|TRBJ2-7|TRBV18
CASSPAGPTYEQYF
TGTGCCAGCTCACCAGCGGGGCCAACCTACGAGCAGTACTTC
>TRBD1|.|TRBJ1-4|TRBV7-2
CASSQRQGNEKLFF
TGTGCCAGCAGCCAGAGACAGGGCAATGAAAAACTGTTTTTT